This is a list of T cell receptor beta chains from one sample in a study of early T cells in non-severe SARS-CoV-2 infection. TCRdb reanalysed the 5' RACE reads using MiXCR and keeps one entry per CDR3 protein. The sample carries 45,000 or so distinct CDR3 sequences, roughly 7.3% recorded once. Sample: whole blood. These TCRs come from an adult who was a healthcare worker with PCR-confirmed SARS-CoV-2 infection or an uninfected control (not recorded which). CDR3s include the opening cysteine and the closing phenylalanine or tryptophan. A D gene is named only where the DNA matches it firmly. For some rows the clone size is stated as once, few or many, or as a class when expanded; others skip it.

d_gene	j_gene	abundance	v_gene	CDR3nt	CDR3aa
-	TRBJ2-5	many	TRBV5-1	TGCGCCAGCAGCTTAGGGAACCAAGAGACCCAGTACTTC	CASSLGNQETQYF
-	TRBJ1-6	-	TRBV14	TGTGCCAGCAGTCGATGGGGCTATAATTCACCCCTCCACTTT	CASSRWGYNSPLHF
-	TRBJ2-7	many	TRBV29-1	TGCAGCGTTGAAGGAGGGTCGTTCTACGAGCAGTACTTC	CSVEGGSFYEQYF
TRBD1	TRBJ2-5	few	TRBV7-3	TGTGCCAGCAGCCGAAACGACAGGGCTTGGGAGACCCAGTACTTC	CASSRNDRAWETQYF
-	TRBJ2-3	few	TRBV7-2	TGTGCCAGCAGCTTAGGGTCGGGCGCCGGAAATATCGCGCAGTATTTT	CASSLGSGAGNIAQYF
-	TRBJ2-7	medium-sized	TRBV28	TGTGCCAGCTCATTAATGCCGCCTAGTTACGAGCAGTACTTC	CASSLMPPSYEQYF
-	TRBJ1-2	many	TRBV18	TGTGCCAGCTCACCTGTCGAACGAGGGGACTATGGCTACACCTTC	CASSPVERGDYGYTF
-	TRBJ2-2	many	TRBV12-3/TRBV12-4	TGTGCCAGCAGTTTCCCGAACACCGGGGAGCTGTTTTTT	CASSFPNTGELFF
-	TRBJ2-3	many	TRBV11-2	TGTGCCAGCACTTTACAGGGACCACAGTATTTT	CASTLQGPQYF
-	TRBJ1-5	many	TRBV20-1	TGCAGTGCTAGAGATCCAGGGAATAGCAATCAGCCCCAGCATTTT	CSARDPGNSNQPQHF
-	TRBJ2-7	-	TRBV4-3	TGCGCCAGCAGCCCCACCGGGACAACAGTTTTCCAGTACTTC	CASSPTGTTVFQYF
-	TRBJ1-1	few	TRBV29-1	TGCAGCGTTACGGCGGGGTGGGGGAACACTGAAGCTTTCTTT	CSVTAGWGNTEAFF
-	TRBJ1-1	-	TRBV7-2	TGTGCCAGCAGCTTTAGTCAGGGCGGCACTGAAGCTTTCTTT	CASSFSQGGTEAFF
-	TRBJ1-5	-	TRBV27	TGTGCCAGCGGTAAACCGGGGGCAAGCAATCAGCCCCAGCATTTT	CASGKPGASNQPQHF
-	TRBJ1-5	few	TRBV12-3/TRBV12-4	TGTGCCAGCAGTTTTGAGGGCAGGGGCAATCAGCCCCAGCATTTT	CASSFEGRGNQPQHF
-	TRBJ2-5	many	TRBV20-1	TGCAGTGCTAGCAAGGATCCTCATAGGCGAGAGACCCAGTACTTC	CSASKDPHRRETQYF
-	TRBJ1-2	many	TRBV12-3/TRBV12-4	TGTGCCAGCAGTTTCCGGGCCCCCTTAACTGACTATGGCTACACCTTC	CASSFRAPLTDYGYTF
-	TRBJ2-2	many	TRBV9	TGTGCCAGCAGCGTGAGACCTGACGCGAACACCGGGGAGCTGTTTTTT	CASSVRPDANTGELFF
-	TRBJ2-7	many	TRBV7-9	TGTGCCAGCAGCTTACTCCTCCCCTACGAGCAGTACTTC	CASSLLLPYEQYF
-	TRBJ1-5	few	TRBV19	TGTGCCAGTAGTGCGACAGGTTTGGGCAATCAGCCCCAGCATTTT	CASSATGLGNQPQHF
TRBD1	TRBJ2-2	medium-sized	TRBV2	TGTGCCAGCAGTCGACAGGGAGTTGGCCGCGCCGGGGAGCTGTTTTTT	CASSRQGVGRAGELFF
-	TRBJ2-7	few	TRBV6-5	TGTGCCAGCAGCTTGGGCCATAACAGCGACGAGCAGTACTTC	CASSLGHNSDEQYF
-	TRBJ2-2	many	TRBV28	TGTGTCACAGACGACCAAACCGGGGAGCTGTTTTTT	CVTDDQTGELFF
TRBD2	TRBJ2-7	many	TRBV10-3	TGTGCCATCAGTGATGTAGCGGGGGGCTACGAGCAGTACTTC	CAISDVAGGYEQYF
-	TRBJ2-1	-	TRBV25-1	TGTGCCAGCAGTGACCCTAGCTTCGATGAGCAGTTCTTC	CASSDPSFDEQFF
TRBD1	TRBJ1-4	-	TRBV5-1	TGCGCCAGCAGCTCGAGAGGGACAGCAAATGAAAAACTGTTTTTT	CASSSRGTANEKLFF
TRBD1	TRBJ1-4	many	TRBV27	TGTGCCAGCAGTTTCTCATTGGGGACAGGGGAGAAAAAACTGTTTTTT	CASSFSLGTGEKKLFF
-	TRBJ2-7	-	TRBV6-5	TGTGCCAGCAGTCCCGACAGTTTAAAGCAGTACTTC	CASSPDSLKQYF
-	TRBJ2-5	many	TRBV12-3/TRBV12-4	TGTGCCAGCAGGACAGGAGGGGAGACCCAGTACTTC	CASRTGGETQYF
-	TRBJ2-2	many	TRBV30	TGTGCCTCGCTAACAACGAACACCGGGGAGCTGTTTTTT	CASLTTNTGELFF
TRBD1	TRBJ1-1	few	TRBV5-1	TGCGCCAGCAGTTTTACAGGGGCTGAAGCTTTCTTT	CASSFTGAEAFF
-	TRBJ2-3	-	TRBV5-5	TGTGCCAGCAGCGCGCTAGGGGCGGCAGATACGCAGTATTTT	CASSALGAADTQYF
TRBD2	TRBJ2-1	-	TRBV4-3	TGCGCCAGCAGCCAAGGACCGGGACTAGCGTACAATGAGCAGTTCTTC	CASSQGPGLAYNEQFF
TRBD2	TRBJ2-3	many	TRBV6-2/TRBV6-3	TGTGCCAGCAGTTATACGGGGGGGAGCACAGATACGCAGTATTTT	CASSYTGGSTDTQYF
TRBD1	TRBJ1-1	many	TRBV12-3/TRBV12-4	TGTGCCAGCAGTTTCTCCCAACAGGGGCCGGGCTTT	CASSFSQQGPGF